Shown below are 20 T cell receptor beta chains from a single sample sequenced in a study of CD8 T cells in Susac syndrome. Random hexamers were used to reverse transcribe about 0.5 to 1 ug of RNA. TCRdb analysed the immunoSEQ multiplex PCR reads with MiXCR anew, one entry per CDR3 protein. Of some 200,000 distinct CDR3 sequences in the sample, roughly 95% were seen once. Source material: CD4+ T cells from PBMCs. These receptors came from a human donor with multiple sclerosis.

The rearrangement uses TRBV9 and TRBJ2-3; no clear D. Germline V gene data show CDR1 as SGDLS and CDR2 as YYNGEE. V dropped 2 bases and J dropped 0 bases, with 4 bases sitting between them. This CDR3 spans 13 amino acids. CDR3 bases: TGTGCCAGCAGCGTCCTCAGCACAGATACGCAGTATTTT. This gives the protein CASSVLSTDTQYF. Filled out from reference TRBV9 and TRBJ2-3, the complete variable domain reads DSGVTQTPKHLITATGQRVTLRCSPRSGDLSVYWYQQSLDQGLQFLIQYYNGEERAKGNILERFSAQQFPDLHSELNLSSLELGDSALYFCASSVLSTDTQYFGPGTRLTVL.

The chain carries TRBV6-5 and TRBJ1-5, with unresolved D. Germline V gives CDR1 MNHEY, CDR2 SVGAGI. The CDR3 loop spans 14 amino acids. V was cut by 5 bases and J by 7 bases, with 15 bases left in between. CDR3 in DNA: TGTGCCAGCAGTAGACTTCGGGAACGGCAGCCCCAGCATTTT. Its protein product is CASSRLRERQPQHF.

The chain links TRBV6-6 to TRBJ2-6; D not certain. Trimming cost V 4 bases and J 3 bases, with 10 bases left between them. The CDR3 is made up of 15 amino acids. CDR1 is MNHNY, CDR2 SVGAGI, per germline (reference sequence). Here the CDR3 DNA reads TGTGCCAGCAGTTTGAAGGGCCGTGGGGCCAACGTCCTGACTTTC. It yields the protein CASSLKGRGANVLTF.

The chain couples TRBV20-1 to TRBJ2-3, with 13 nucleotides matching TRBD2. The CDR3 runs 15 residues. V lost 6 bases to trimming and J lost 2 bases; unmatched junction nucleotides: 5. Germline assignment: CDR1 DFQATT and CDR2 SNEGSKA (reference sequence). The CDR3 DNA reads TGCAGTGCGCCGACTAGCGGGAGGTTCACAGATACGCAGTATTTT. It specifies CSAPTSGRFTDTQYF.

This chain links TRBV29-1 with TRBJ2-3, with D unresolved. V was clipped by 4 bases and J by 1 base, with 12 bases between them. The CDR3 has 14 residues. CDR1 and CDR2 from the germline V gene are SQVTM and ANQGSEA. Here the CDR3 reads CSVGGPSGTDTQYF. The CDR3 DNA reads TGCAGCGTTGGAGGTCCCTCGGGCACAGATACGCAGTATTTT.

The V and J genes are TRBV5-1 and TRBJ2-1; TRBD2 matches 11 bases. The CDR3 sequence is 14 residues long. J was trimmed by 6 bases and V by 5 bases; bases with no gene match: 4. Germline V gene lookup returns CDR1 SGHRS and CDR2 YFSETQ. CDR3 in amino acids: CASSTSGRLNEQFF. Here the CDR3 DNA reads TGCGCCAGCAGTACTAGCGGGAGACTCAATGAGCAGTTCTTC.

The chain carries TRBV24-1 and TRBJ2-3; 7 bases agree with TRBD2. Germline CDR1 is KGHDR and CDR2 is SFDVKD. V lost 4 bases and J lost 4; bases outside the gene matches: 13. CDR3 length: 17 residues. CDR3 coding DNA: TGTGCCACCAGTGACCCCCCTGCAGCGGGAACCTCAGATACGCAGTATTTT. Its translation: CATSDPPAAGTSDTQYF.

This clonotype was seen more than once but under ten times. The rearrangement joins TRBV12-3 or TRBV12-4 to TRBJ2-3; no clear D. The CDR3 loop spans 12 amino acids. V lost 8 bases to trimming and J lost 0 bases, with 6 bases between them. This CDR3 is CASRWSTDTQYF. CDR3 DNA: TGTGCCAGCCGTTGGAGCACAGATACGCAGTATTTT.

The gene calls are TRBV5-1 and TRBJ2-7, with 8 positions matching TRBD2. CDR1 and CDR2 from the germline V gene are SGHRS and YFSETQ. The CDR3 has 14 residues. V was pared by 4 bases and J by 4 bases, with 7 bases of the junction left unmatched. The CDR3 sequence: CASSASGSGYEQYF. For the CDR3, the DNA is TGCGCCAGCAGCGCGAGCGGGAGTGGGTACGAGCAGTACTTC.

This chain links TRBV5-4 with TRBJ2-7; 7 bases fit TRBD2. The V gene end was trimmed by 2 bases and the J gene end by 6 bases; junction bases not matched to a gene: 2. Per germline, CDR1 SGHNT and CDR2 YYREEE (reference sequence). This CDR3 region has 12 residues. The chain's CDR3 is CASSLVAGEQYF. The CDR3 DNA follows: TGTGCCAGCAGCTTAGTAGCGGGCGAGCAGTACTTC.

The genes are TRBV2 and TRBJ2-1; D perhaps matches TRBD1 (5 bases). The V and J ends lost 6 bases and 7 bases respectively, with 13 bases between them. CDR3 length: 13 residues. CDR1 is SNHLY, CDR2 FYNNEI, per germline. The CDR3 DNA is TGTGCCAGCAGGAGTGACAGCCTTAATGAGCAGTTCTTC. This translates into CASRSDSLNEQFF.

This rearrangement joins TRBV7-9 to TRBJ1-1, with 11 bases aligning to TRBD1. Trimming took 8 bases from V and 3 from J; bases not matched to a gene: 2. The CDR3 totals 13 residues. The germline gives CDR1 SEHNR, CDR2 FQNEAQ (reference sequence). CDR3 DNA sequence: TGTGCCAGCGGACAGGGGGCCGACACTGAAGCTTTCTTT. Translated, it gives CASGQGADTEAFF. Supplemented by reference TRBV7-9 and TRBJ1-1, the full variable domain reads DTGVSQNPRHKITKRGQNVTFRCDPISEHNRLYWYRQTLGQGPEFLTYFQNEAQLEKSRLLSDRFSAERPKGSFSTLEIQRTEQGDSAMYLCASGQGADTEAFFGQGTRLTVV.

This chain links TRBV6-1 with TRBJ1-5; D uncertain. Germline loops: CDR1 MNHNS, CDR2 SASEGT. The CDR3 is 12 residues long. V was pared by 3 bases and J by 5 bases, with 5 bases between. The CDR3 DNA follows: TGTGCCAGCAGTGAGGGCTATCAGCCCCAGCATTTT. This encodes CASSEGYQPQHF.

The J gene is TRBJ1-6, the V gene TRBV30, with 8 bases identical to TRBD1. The J segment lost 6 bases and the V segment lost 5 bases, leaving 3 bases of the junction unmatched. The CDR3 length is 13 residues. Germline CDR1 GTSNPN, CDR2 SVGIG (reference sequence). As DNA, the CDR3 is TGTGCCTGGGACAGGGGTGTTAATTCACCCCTCCACTTT. Its protein product is CAWDRGVNSPLHF. The full variable domain, its missing parts supplied by reference TRBV30 and TRBJ1-6, is SQTIHQWPATLVQPVGSPLSLECTVEGTSNPNLYWYRQAAGRGLQLLFYSVGIGQISSEVPQNLSASRPQDRQFILSSKKLLLSDSGFYLCAWDRGVNSPLHFGNGTRLTVT.

The chain employs TRBV9 and TRBJ1-1; D is possibly TRBD1 (6 bases). CDR1 is SGDLS, CDR2 YYNGEE, per germline. Trimming took 8 bases from V and 3 from J, leaving 20 bases between them. The CDR3 contains 15 residues. This CDR3 is CASHVPDGGYTEAFF. The CDR3 nucleotides are TGTGCCAGTCACGTCCCCGACGGGGGCTACACTGAAGCTTTCTTT.

This chain links TRBV29-1 with TRBJ1-2; D perhaps matches TRBD1 (5 bases). The germline gives CDR1 SQVTM, CDR2 ANQGSEA. The CDR3 extends over 13 amino acids. V lost 6 bases to trimming and J lost 0 bases, with 11 bases between them. The CDR3 here is CSVLTETNYGYTF. The CDR3 coding sequence is TGCAGCGTACTGACAGAGACTAACTATGGCTACACCTTC.

The J gene is TRBJ2-3, the V gene TRBV5-1; D perhaps matches TRBD2 (6 bases). CDR1 is SGHRS, CDR2 YFSETQ, per germline. Trimming pared 4 bases from V and 3 bases from J, leaving 18 bases between. CDR3 length: 16 amino acids. The CDR3 nucleotides are TGCGCCAGCAGCCCGGATTATAGCGGAACAACAGATACGCAGTATTTT. This gives the protein CASSPDYSGTTDTQYF.

The genes are TRBV3-1 and TRBJ2-1; TRBD2 might be the D (6 bases). CDR1 is LGHDT and CDR2 is YNNKEL in the germline V gene (reference sequence). The CDR3 spans 14 residues. Trimming took 4 bases from V and 7 from J, leaving 14 bases between them. In DNA form, the CDR3 reads TGTGCCAGCAGCCTTTTACCCAGCGGGAATGAGCAGTTCTTC. It translates to CASSLLPSGNEQFF.

The chain carries TRBV5-1 and TRBJ1-1, with D tentatively TRBD1 (5 bases). The length of the CDR3 is 14 residues. V was trimmed by 5 bases and J by 1 base, leaving 12 bases between them. Germline V gene lookup returns CDR1 SGHRS and CDR2 YFSETQ. The CDR3, as DNA: TGCGCCAGCAGAAACAGGTTGGAGAACACTGAAGCTTTCTTT. Its translation is CASRNRLENTEAFF.

The genes are TRBV25-1 and TRBJ1-2; perhaps TRBD1 as D (5 bases). Germline lookup yields CDR1 MGHDK and CDR2 SYGVNS. This CDR3 has 14 residues. Trimming removed 4 bases at V and 2 bases at J, with 11 bases between. Here the CDR3 reads CASSGYPGNYGYTF. The DNA of the CDR3 is TGTGCCAGCAGTGGGTACCCAGGGAACTATGGCTACACCTTC.